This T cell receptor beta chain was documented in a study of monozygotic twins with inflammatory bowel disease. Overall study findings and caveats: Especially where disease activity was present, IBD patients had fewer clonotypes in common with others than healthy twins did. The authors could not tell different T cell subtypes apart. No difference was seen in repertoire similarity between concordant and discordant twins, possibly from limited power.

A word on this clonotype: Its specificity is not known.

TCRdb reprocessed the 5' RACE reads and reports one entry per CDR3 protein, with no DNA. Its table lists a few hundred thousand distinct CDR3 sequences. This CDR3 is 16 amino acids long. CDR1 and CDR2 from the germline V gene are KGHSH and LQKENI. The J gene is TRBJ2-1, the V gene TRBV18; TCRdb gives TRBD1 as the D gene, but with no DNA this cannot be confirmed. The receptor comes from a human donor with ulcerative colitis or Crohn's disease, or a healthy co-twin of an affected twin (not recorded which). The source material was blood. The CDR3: CASSLGTPSSYNEQFF. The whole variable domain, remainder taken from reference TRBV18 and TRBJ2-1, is NAGVMQNPRHLVRRRGQEARLRCSPMKGHSHVYWYRQLPEEGLKFMVYLQKENIIDESGMPKERFSAEFPKEGPSILRIQQVVRGDSAAYFCASSLGTPSSYNEQFFGPGTRLTVL.